This paragraph covers one TCR beta chain sequence. Its antigen is unidentified. Patients underwent thyroid surgery, and none had received any treatment before it. Original analysis: CDR3 differences across clinicopathological groups were used to build a distant-metastasis classifier for papillary thyroid cancer. TCRdb used MiXCR to call clones anew from the PCR reads. The V and J calls reflect TCRdb's pipeline rather than the authors' work. The sample lists 21,000 or so clones; 20% were seen once. The sample originates from a study of metastatic and nonmetastatic thyroid tumors. At the level of the study: Repertoires of blood and of tissue (tumor or nodule) from malignant and benign thyroid patients were compared. Findings of the study overall: The study reportedly found significantly higher TCR beta diversity in malignant thyroid tumors than benign nodules, in blood and tumor.

With V trimmed by 6 bases and J by 2 bases, 6 bases remained unmatched. There are 14 residues in the CDR3. The germline gives CDR1 DFQATT, CDR2 SNEGSKA (reference sequence). Sequencing used blood. The source is a female donor with papillary thyroid cancer or a benign thyroid nodule (not recorded which). Some clones in this sample may be carry-over from other donors' samples. The chain uses TRBV20-1 and TRBJ2-7, with 11 bases aligning to TRBD2. The CDR3 protein is CSARSGLAAYEQYF. CDR3 coding DNA: TGCAGTGCCAGATCGGGACTAGCGGCCTACGAGCAGTACTTC.